This TCR beta chain was found in a study of post-analysis software for immune sequencing data. About the study: Courses of disease covered relapsing-remitting, secondary progressive and progressive-relapsing multiple sclerosis. General observations from the study: Significantly lower normalized Chao1 diversity was seen in multiple sclerosis patients than in controls. When the samples were clustered directly with F measure, those that had been prepared in the same batch showed strong co-clustering. When patients were compared with controls, four to six TRBV segments were more frequent, TRBV5-6, TRBV5-1 and TRBV20-1 among them.

CDR1 SGHRS and CDR2 YFSETQ come from the germline V gene. Trimming removed 0 bases from V and 7 bases from J, with 22 bases in between. The CDR3 has 18 amino acids. In regard to this clonotype: Its antigen is not identified.

Researchers reported that TCR beta cDNA libraries carried unique molecular identifiers. Out of roughly 0.85 to 10 million T cells, hundreds of thousands of cDNA molecules were generated. Each CDR3 protein gets one entry after TCRdb re-called the PCR reads with MiXCR. The sample has roughly 870,000 distinct CDR3 sequences, about 50% seen once. Sequenced sample: blood. This chain uses TRBV5-1 with TRBJ1-4, with a tentative D call TRBD1 (5 bases). This sequence originates from a girl aged 10 to 17 with multiple sclerosis. CDR3 sequence: CASSLGTLDRGRAEKLFF. The DNA of the CDR3 is TGCGCCAGCAGCTTGGGGACCCTTGACAGAGGTCGGGCTGAAAAACTGTTTTTT.